These 11 T cell receptor beta chains share one sample of origin, sequenced in a study of T cells in Graves' hyperthyroidism and ophthalmopathy. TCR beta CDR3 regions were amplified from RNA transcripts. The HTBI set primed first-round TCR CDR3 RT-PCR. Using its own MiXCR run on the multiplex PCR reads, TCRdb lists one record per CDR3 protein. In the table there are about half a million distinct CDR3 sequences, about 20% of which are singletons. Sequencing was carried out using blood. The receptor set was obtained from a man between 35 and 55 years old with Graves' ophthalmopathy.

The CDR3 nucleotides read TGTGCCAGCAACAGGGAGTTGGGCTATGGCTACACCTTC. This encodes CASNRELGYGYTF. This chain uses TRBV28 with TRBJ1-2; D perhaps matches TRBD1 (6 bases). Trimming left V 7 bases short and J 4 bases short, with 13 bases between. CDR3 length equals 13 residues. The germline CDR1 and CDR2 sequences are MDHEN and SYDVKM.

This chain's CDR3 is CSVEATGAYEQYF. CDR3 DNA sequence: TGCAGCGTTGAAGCGACAGGGGCCTACGAGCAGTACTTC. The chain recombines TRBV29-1 with TRBJ2-7, with 8 bases aligning to TRBD1. V was clipped by 1 base and J by 2 bases; unmatched bases: 1. The CDR3 covers 13 residues. Germline CDR1 and CDR2: SQVTM and ANQGSEA.

V is TRBV13 and J is TRBJ2-3, with TRBD2 matching over 7 bases. The CDR3 has 14 residues. CDR1 and CDR2 (germline): PRHDT, FYEKMQ (reference sequence). V shed 4 bases and J 5 bases; nucleotides not matched to a gene: 6. The CDR3 sequence: CASSSSGKIDTQYF. The CDR3 DNA sequence: TGTGCCAGCAGCTCGAGCGGGAAGATAGATACGCAGTATTTT.

V is TRBV10-3 and J is TRBJ1-1; 7 bases agree with TRBD1. V shed 7 bases, J shed 1 base, and the junction held 6 bases outside the gene matches. Per germline, CDR1 ENHRY and CDR2 SYGVKD. The CDR3 runs 14 residues. The chain's CDR3 is CAITSEGANTEAFF. The CDR3 DNA is TGTGCCATCACCTCGGAGGGGGCGAACACTGAAGCTTTCTTT.

The chain combines TRBV5-1 with TRBJ2-2, with 9 bases aligning to TRBD2. There are 15 residues in the CDR3. Germline CDR1 SGHRS, CDR2 YFSETQ. V was clipped by 4 bases and J by 5 bases; unmatched bases: 6. Written as DNA, the CDR3 is TGCGCCAGCAGCATGGCTAGCGGGGAAACCGGGGAGCTGTTTTTT. Encoded protein: CASSMASGETGELFF.

There are a few counts of this clonotype. The V and J genes are TRBV28 and TRBJ2-2; D call uncertain. V lost 5 bases and J 2 bases, leaving 9 bases between the germline ends. CDR1 and CDR2 (germline): MDHEN, SYDVKM. This CDR3 region has 14 residues. CDR3 sequence: CASSPRLNTGELFF. In nucleotides, the CDR3 is TGTGCCAGCAGTCCCCGACTCAACACCGGGGAGCTGTTTTTT.

This clonotype was observed a single time. The chain combines TRBV15 with TRBJ2-1; D unresolved. CDR1 is LNHNV and CDR2 is YYDKDF in the germline V gene (reference sequence). The CDR3 loop spans 12 amino acids. V was trimmed by 5 bases and J by 7 bases, leaving 9 bases between them. The CDR3 DNA is TGTGCCACCAGCTACACCGAGAATGAGCAGTTCTTC. Its translation is CATSYTENEQFF.

This clonotype was seen a few times. V usage is TRBV9 and J usage is TRBJ1-2; D is undetermined. Trimming took off 0 bases at V and 1 base at J, with 4 bases between the two ends. This CDR3 contains 13 residues. In germline, CDR1 is SGDLS, CDR2 YYNGEE. DNA of the CDR3: TGTGCCAGCAGCGTAGAAGATAACTATGGCTACACCTTC. It codes for CASSVEDNYGYTF.

This clonotype was seen at least ten times. This chain joins TRBV28 and TRBJ1-1; no definite D call. CDR1 is MDHEN and CDR2 is SYDVKM in the germline V gene. CDR3 length: 16 amino acids. V was shortened by 6 bases and J by 0 bases, with 17 bases between the two germline ends. The CDR3 nucleotides are TGTGCCAGCAGCCGAGGTGCAGAGCCCATGAACACTGAAGCTTTCTTT. Translating gives CASSRGAEPMNTEAFF.

This clonotype was picked up a small number of times. The J gene is TRBJ1-2, the V gene TRBV27; D unclear. The germline gives CDR1 MNHEY, CDR2 SMNVEV (reference sequence). The CDR3 is made up of 15 amino acids. The germline V and J ends were trimmed by 2 bases and 2 bases, with 12 bases remaining between them. CDR3 loop: CASSLNPRGNYGYTF. The CDR3 DNA sequence: TGTGCCAGCAGTTTAAACCCACGGGGAAACTATGGCTACACCTTC.

This clonotype came up many times. Here the CDR3 reads CAWSVGRRGEAFF. The CDR3 bases are TGTGCCTGGAGTGTTGGCAGGCGAGGGGAAGCTTTCTTT. The rearrangement links TRBV30 to TRBJ1-1; D remains ambiguous. The germline gives CDR1 GTSNPN, CDR2 SVGIG (reference sequence). Trimming took 0 bases from V and 8 from J, leaving 13 bases between them. This CDR3 spans 13 amino acids.